This T cell receptor (beta chain) was sequenced in a study of HIV-infected children after antiretroviral therapy interruption. For the study at large: Four children interrupted treatment; four stayed on continuous treatment.

Unique molecular identifiers were included in an RNA-based 3' RACE TCR library. Using its own MiXCR run on the 3' RACE reads, TCRdb lists one record per CDR3 protein. Of more than 85,000 distinct CDR3 sequences in the sample, about 7.2% were seen once. This clonotype was detected many times. Its antigen is still unknown. Looked up from germline, CDR1 is SQVTM and CDR2 is ANQGSEA. Deletions cut 4 bases from V and 5 bases from J, with 11 bases between. The CDR3 contains 12 residues. Treatment noted: PENTA 11 planned treatment interruption arm or continuous ART arm. At least 24 weeks of at least three-drug ART, in children 2 to 15 years. Sorting from thawed PBMCs isolated naive CD4+ CD45RA+ CD45RO- T cells. General study findings and limits: Minor non-naive CD45RA+ populations, like EMRA or stem memory, might contaminate naive sorts.

This clonotype was sampled from a pool of human donors with HIV. The genes are TRBV29-1 and TRBJ1-1; no clear D. The starting material was CD45RA+ CD4+ T cells from PBMCs, pooled from several time points, obtained from a donor given antiretroviral therapy, either interrupted or continuous. Subset here: naive CD4+ CD45RA+ CD45RO- T cells. The CDR3 spells CSVGLGGTEAFF. The CDR3 nucleotides read TGCAGCGTTGGGCTCGGAGGGACTGAAGCTTTCTTT.